This is a list of T cell receptor beta chains from one sample in a study of T-cell memory formation after mild COVID-19. TCRdb passed the 5' RACE reads through MiXCR, listing each CDR3 protein once. The profile covers 85,000 to 120,000 distinct CDR3 sequences, with around an eighth appearing a single time and around 30% taken by the ten largest. Sequencing was carried out using PBMCs or a T cell subset sorted from them (not recorded which). The receptors come from an adult woman who had mild COVID-19 (a few samples of this study predate the infection). Cell type and time point are not known. Both conserved end residues are part of each CDR3. Rows give clone size only sometimes, using once, few, many, or a class for an expanded clone.

clone_size j_call v_call cdr3_aa
. TRBJ1-1 TRBV5-1 CASSSRDPKGTEAFF
. TRBJ2-5 TRBV7-9 CAGSSRQPQETQYF
. TRBJ2-7 TRBV27 CASNTDRGPYEQYF
. TRBJ2-1 TRBV7-9 CASSPVVISYNEQFF
. TRBJ2-5 TRBV20-1 CSARFGSSAGQETQYF
. TRBJ2-7 TRBV7-9 CASSSDLLEQYF
. TRBJ2-5 TRBV7-3 CASSSSGWETQYF
. TRBJ2-2 TRBV9 CASSIKGGNTGELFF
many TRBJ1-3 TRBV12-3/TRBV12-4 CASSFGLSDSGNTIYF
. TRBJ1-1 TRBV5-1 CASSLQGQSVAFF
. TRBJ2-1 TRBV2 CASSEALAGGLNEQFF
many TRBJ2-1 TRBV20-1 CSARDGGYEQFF
. TRBJ2-1 TRBV12-3/TRBV12-4 CASTPRPYNEQFF
few TRBJ2-5 TRBV15 CATSRGLAGIGGTQYF
. TRBJ2-1 TRBV12-3/TRBV12-4 CASSLSPLAGAYNEQFF
. TRBJ2-1 TRBV9 CASSAGTGQNEQFF
. TRBJ1-6 TRBV4-3 CASSQDRTASSYNSPLHF
few TRBJ1-2 TRBV11-2 CASSLSDSHYGYTF
few TRBJ2-5 TRBV7-6 CASSLAPGGKETQYF
few TRBJ2-5 TRBV7-9 CASSLENRVWGQETQYF
. TRBJ2-7 TRBV12-3/TRBV12-4 CASSLGLALPYEQYF
. TRBJ2-7 TRBV5-1 CASSLGDTYKQYF
. TRBJ2-1 TRBV7-9 CASSLAVHNEQFF
. TRBJ2-5 TRBV12-3/TRBV12-4 CASSVRQGGQTQYF
. TRBJ1-1 TRBV5-1 CASRFIGQGTTEAFF
many TRBJ2-7 TRBV20-1 CSARIPGQSSYEQYF
. TRBJ2-7 TRBV6-1 CATRLTDRGTGEQYF
. TRBJ1-2 TRBV23-1 CASSQDGGYTF
. TRBJ2-7 TRBV9 CASSLGSGASYEQYF
. TRBJ2-1 TRBV15 CATSPDLGRGRGEQFF
. TRBJ2-7 TRBV4-1 CASSQDGLNSGGPYEQYF
few TRBJ1-4 TRBV15 CATSREGQLNEKLFF
. TRBJ2-1 TRBV12-3/TRBV12-4 CASTPLQFGDEQFF
few TRBJ2-7 TRBV11-3 CASSTRDTHYEQYF
few TRBJ2-5 TRBV7-2 CASSLEWPSGGGETQYF
few TRBJ2-2 TRBV6-5 CASSYTALGLAGGRGTGELFF
. TRBJ2-7 TRBV20-1 CSARGQTYTYEQYF
. TRBJ2-7 TRBV27 CASSLMGQGLYEQYF
. TRBJ2-1 TRBV6-6 CASSYAPNEQFF
. TRBJ1-1 TRBV19 CASSRPGSMNTEAFF
. TRBJ2-3 TRBV12-3/TRBV12-4 CASSFRDSVSTDTQYF
many TRBJ1-1 TRBV15 CATSRESGLNTEAFF